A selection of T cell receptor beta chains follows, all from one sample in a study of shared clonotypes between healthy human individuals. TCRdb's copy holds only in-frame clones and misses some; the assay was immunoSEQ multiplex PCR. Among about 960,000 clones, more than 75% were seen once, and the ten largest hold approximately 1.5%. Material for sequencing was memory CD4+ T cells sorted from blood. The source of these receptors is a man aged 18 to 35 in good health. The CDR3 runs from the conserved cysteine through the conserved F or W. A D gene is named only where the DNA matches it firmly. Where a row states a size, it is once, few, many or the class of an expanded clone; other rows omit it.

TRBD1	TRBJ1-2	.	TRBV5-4	TGTGCCAGCAGCATAGCCGGGACAGAGGTCTCTGGCTACACCTTC	CASSIAGTEVSGYTF
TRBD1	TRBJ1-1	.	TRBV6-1	TGTGCCAGCAGTGAAATCAGGACAGGTACTTTCTTT	CASSEIRTGTFF
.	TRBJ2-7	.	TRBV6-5	TGTGCCACACGGGGGAATAACTACGAGCAGTACTTC	CATRGNNYEQYF
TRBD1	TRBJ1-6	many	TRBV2	TGTGCCAGCAGTCCTGGGACAGGGGGGCGATCACCCCTCCACTTT	CASSPGTGGRSPLHF
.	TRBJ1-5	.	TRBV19	TGTGCCAGTAGTAAGTCCTGGGATCAGCCCCAGCATTTT	CASSKSWDQPQHF
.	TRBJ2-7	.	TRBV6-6	TGTGCCAGCAGTTACGGCGGGATCTCCTACGAGCAGTATTTC	CASSYGGISYEQYF
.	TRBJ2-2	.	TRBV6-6	TGTGCCAGCACGGGTCGATTAGAGGAGGCCCCCGGGGAGCTGTTTTTT	CASTGRLEEAPGELFF
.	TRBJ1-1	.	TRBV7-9	TGTGCCAGCAGCCTTAGGACGGTCACTGAAGCTTTCTTT	CASSLRTVTEAFF
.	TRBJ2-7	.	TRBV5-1	TGCGCCAGCAAGGAAGATCGGTACGAGCAGTACTTC	CASKEDRYEQYF
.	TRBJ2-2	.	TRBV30	TGTGCCTGGGGTGGGACCGGGGAGCTGTTTTTT	CAWGGTGELFF
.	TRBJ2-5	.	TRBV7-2	TGTGCCAGCAGCTCCGTGTCGGGAGAAGAGACCCAGTACTTC	CASSSVSGEETQYF
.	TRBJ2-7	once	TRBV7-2	TGTGCCAGCAGCTTAACCCCTATTCCGTTGGGCGGCGAGCAGTACTTC	CASSLTPIPLGGEQYF
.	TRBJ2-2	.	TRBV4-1	TGCGCCAGCAGCCAAGCGGATGGCAGGGGTGCTATCGGGGAGCTGTTTTTT	CASSQADGRGAIGELFF